This TCR beta chain was found in a study of T cells of healthy individuals. The CDR3 totals 16 residues. The V end was cut by 1 base, the J end by 1 base, with 13 bases between. CDR1 and CDR2 (germline): MDHEN, SYDVKM. TCRdb called the 5' RACE reads again in MiXCR, with one record for every CDR3 protein. The table records some 69,000 distinct CDR3 sequences, 15% to 20% of them present only once. This clonotype is a singleton in its sample. The chain uses TRBV28 and TRBJ2-5; possible D gene TRBD1, 7 bases. The sequence was collected from a human donor in good health. This CDR3 reads CASSLSGGRTQETQYF. In DNA form, the CDR3 reads TGTGCCAGCAGTTTATCAGGGGGGAGAACCCAAGAGACCCAGTACTTC.